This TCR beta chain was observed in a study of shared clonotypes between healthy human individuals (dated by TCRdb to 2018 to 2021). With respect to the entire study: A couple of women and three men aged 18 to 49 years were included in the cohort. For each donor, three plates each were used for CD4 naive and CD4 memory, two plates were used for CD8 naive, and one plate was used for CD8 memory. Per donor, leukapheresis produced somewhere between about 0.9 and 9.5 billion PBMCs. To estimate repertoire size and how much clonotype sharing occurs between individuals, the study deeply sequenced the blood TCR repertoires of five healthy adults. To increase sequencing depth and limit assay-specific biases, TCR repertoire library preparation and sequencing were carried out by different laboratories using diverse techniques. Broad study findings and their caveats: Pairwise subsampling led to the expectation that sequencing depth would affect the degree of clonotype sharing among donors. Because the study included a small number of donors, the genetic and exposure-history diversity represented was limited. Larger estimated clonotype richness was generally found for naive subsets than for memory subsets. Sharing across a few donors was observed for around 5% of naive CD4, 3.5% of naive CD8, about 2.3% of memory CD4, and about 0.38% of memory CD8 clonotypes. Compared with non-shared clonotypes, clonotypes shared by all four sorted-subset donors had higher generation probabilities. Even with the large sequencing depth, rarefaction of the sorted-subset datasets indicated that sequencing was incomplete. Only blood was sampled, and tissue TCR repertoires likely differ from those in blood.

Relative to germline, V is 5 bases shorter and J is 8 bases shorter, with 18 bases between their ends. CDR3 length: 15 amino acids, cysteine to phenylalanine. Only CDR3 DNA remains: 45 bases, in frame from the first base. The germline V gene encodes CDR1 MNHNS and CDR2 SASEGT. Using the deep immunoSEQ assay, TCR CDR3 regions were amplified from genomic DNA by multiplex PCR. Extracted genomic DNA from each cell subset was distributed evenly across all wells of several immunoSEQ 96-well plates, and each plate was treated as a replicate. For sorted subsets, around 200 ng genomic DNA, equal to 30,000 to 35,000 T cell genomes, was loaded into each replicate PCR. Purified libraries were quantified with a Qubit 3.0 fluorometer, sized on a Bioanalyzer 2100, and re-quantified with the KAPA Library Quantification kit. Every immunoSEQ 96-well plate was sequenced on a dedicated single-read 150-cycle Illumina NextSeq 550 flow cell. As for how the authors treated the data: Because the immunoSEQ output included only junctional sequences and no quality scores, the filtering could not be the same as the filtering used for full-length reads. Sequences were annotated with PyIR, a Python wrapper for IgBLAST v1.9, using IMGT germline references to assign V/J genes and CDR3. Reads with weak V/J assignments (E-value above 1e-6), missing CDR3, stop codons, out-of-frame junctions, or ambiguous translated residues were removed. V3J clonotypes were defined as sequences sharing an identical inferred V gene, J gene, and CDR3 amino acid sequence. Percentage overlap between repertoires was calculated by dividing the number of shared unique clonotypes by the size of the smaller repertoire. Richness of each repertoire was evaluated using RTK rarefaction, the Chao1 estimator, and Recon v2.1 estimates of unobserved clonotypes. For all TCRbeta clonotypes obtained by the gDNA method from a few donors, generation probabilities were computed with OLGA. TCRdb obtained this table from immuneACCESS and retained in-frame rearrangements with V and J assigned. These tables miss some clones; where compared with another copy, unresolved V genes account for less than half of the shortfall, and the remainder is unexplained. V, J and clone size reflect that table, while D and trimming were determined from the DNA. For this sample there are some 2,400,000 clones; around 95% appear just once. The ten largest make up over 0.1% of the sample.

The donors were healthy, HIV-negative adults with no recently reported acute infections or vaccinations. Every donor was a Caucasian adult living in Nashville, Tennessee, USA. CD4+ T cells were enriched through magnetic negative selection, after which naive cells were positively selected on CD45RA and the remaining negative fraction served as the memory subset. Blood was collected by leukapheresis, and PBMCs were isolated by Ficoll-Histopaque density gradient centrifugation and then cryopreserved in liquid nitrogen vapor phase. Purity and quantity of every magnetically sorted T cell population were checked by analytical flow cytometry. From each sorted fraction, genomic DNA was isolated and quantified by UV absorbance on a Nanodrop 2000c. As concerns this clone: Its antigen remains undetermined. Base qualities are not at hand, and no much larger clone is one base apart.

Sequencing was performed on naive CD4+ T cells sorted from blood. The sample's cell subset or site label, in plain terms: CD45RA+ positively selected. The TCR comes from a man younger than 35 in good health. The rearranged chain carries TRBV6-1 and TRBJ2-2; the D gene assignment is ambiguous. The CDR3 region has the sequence CASSSFKNTLGELFF. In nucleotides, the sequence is TGTGCCAGCAGTTCCTTTAAGAATACCTTAGGGGAGCTGTTTTTT.